The rows below give T cell receptor beta chains drawn from one sample of a study of tumor T cells in aggressive B-cell lymphoma. Method: immunoSEQ multiplex PCR; TCRdb's copy keeps in-frame clones and lacks some. In the table there are 5,900 or so clones, 82% of which are singletons. Sequencing was done on a sample of tumor tissue. These receptors all stem from an adult with diffuse large B cell lymphoma. Each CDR3 is given with its conserved first and last residue. D genes are given only for firm matches. Rows may omit the clone size; those that give it use once, few, many or a size class.

DNA,CDR3,size,V,J,D
TGTGCCAGTAGTATTGCGGACCGCGGGGGCAATGAGCAGTTCTTC,CASSIADRGGNEQFF,-,TRBV19,TRBJ2-1,TRBD2
TGTGCCAGTAGTATCTTAGCAGGACAGGGAATGCAGCCCCAGCATTTT,CASSILAGQGMQPQHF,once,TRBV19,TRBJ1-5,TRBD1
TGTGCCAGCTCACAGACAGGGAACTATGGCTACACCTTC,CASSQTGNYGYTF,few,TRBV18,TRBJ1-2,TRBD1
TGTGCCAGCAGCTCATCCGGGACAGGGTACGGGGAGCTGTTTTTT,CASSSSGTGYGELFF,-,TRBV11-1,TRBJ2-2,TRBD1
TGTGCCAGCAGCGGCGGACAGACTCTAAATGAAAAACTGTTTTTT,CASSGGQTLNEKLFF,few,TRBV9,TRBJ1-4,-
TGCGCCAGCAGCCGAGGAGGGGGCGTTGGCACAGATACGCAGTATTTT,CASSRGGGVGTDTQYF,-,TRBV4-1,TRBJ2-3,-
TGTGCCAGTAGTACAGGACTGAACACCGGGGAGCTGTTTTTT,CASSTGLNTGELFF,-,TRBV19,TRBJ2-2,-
TGTGCCAGCAGCGTGGCTAGCGGGAGTTACGAGCAGTACTTC,CASSVASGSYEQYF,-,TRBV9,TRBJ2-7,TRBD2
TGTGCCAGCAGTTTACAGGGTAACCATGAGCAGTTCTTC,CASSLQGNHEQFF,-,TRBV6-5,TRBJ2-1,-
TGCGCCAGCAGCCCACTAGCGGTCAGCACAGATACGCAGTATTTT,CASSPLAVSTDTQYF,-,TRBV5-1,TRBJ2-3,TRBD2
TGTGCCAGCACGATCCGCCGGGACAGATTCAATGAGCAGTTCTTC,CASTIRRDRFNEQFF,-,TRBV28,TRBJ2-1,TRBD1
TGCGCCAGCAGCAACATAGCGAACACAATAGGCACAGATACGCAGTATTTT,CASSNIANTIGTDTQYF,-,TRBV5-1,TRBJ2-3,-
TGTGCCACCCGGGGATCCCACGAGCAGTACTTC,CATRGSHEQYF,-,TRBV28,TRBJ2-7,-
TGCGCCAGGACGGACTCAGTTCTTAATGAAAAACTGTTTTTT,CARTDSVLNEKLFF,few,TRBV5-1,TRBJ1-4,-
TGTGCCAGCAGTTTGCGGGAGAACACTGAAGCTTTCTTT,CASSLRENTEAFF,-,TRBV27,TRBJ1-1,-
TGTGCCAGCAGTTACAGGCCGGGTGGGGAGCAGTTCTTC,CASSYRPGGEQFF,-,TRBV6-6,TRBJ2-1,-
TGTGCCAGCAGCCAAGGGCCCGGGGTGGTGACTGGAAACACCATATATTTT,CASSQGPGVVTGNTIYF,-,TRBV14,TRBJ1-3,-
TGTGCCAGCAGCCCCGGGACTTTTACTAGCTCCTACGAGCAGTACTTC,CASSPGTFTSSYEQYF,-,TRBV5-6,TRBJ2-7,-
TGTGCCAGCAGCCAAGCAACGATTCCAGGGTCTGGGGAGACCCAGTACTTC,CASSQATIPGSGETQYF,-,TRBV4-2,TRBJ2-5,-
TGTGCCAGCAGCTCGGGGAGCAGAGGGTACAATGAGCAGTTCTTC,CASSSGSRGYNEQFF,-,TRBV7-9,TRBJ2-1,-
TGTGCCAGCAGCGTAGGGGGCGAGAATGAGCAGTTCTTC,CASSVGGENEQFF,-,TRBV9,TRBJ2-1,-
TGCGCCAGCAGCTTTACAGGGGATACCACAGATACGCAGTATTTT,CASSFTGDTTDTQYF,-,TRBV5-1,TRBJ2-3,TRBD1
TGCGCCAGCAGTAGGAGCGCCACCGGGGAGCTGTTTTTT,CASSRSATGELFF,-,TRBV10-1,TRBJ2-2,-
TGTGCCAGCAGCTTAGGTCCCTACTATTTGTACTTC,CASSLGPYYLYF,-,TRBV11-2,TRBJ2-7,-
TGTGCCAGCAGCCCCTCGGTGGCGGGGTACTACGAGCAGTACTTC,CASSPSVAGYYEQYF,-,TRBV28,TRBJ2-7,-
TGTGCCAGCAGTTTTAGGACAGGCGGGATAGAAAACACCATATATTTT,CASSFRTGGIENTIYF,-,TRBV28,TRBJ1-3,TRBD1
TGTGCCAGTAGTATTACTGGAGCCTACGAGCAGTACTTC,CASSITGAYEQYF,-,TRBV19,TRBJ2-7,-
TGTGCCACCAGCAGAGATCTCCCCATAGCGGGAGCCTACGAGCAGTACTTC,CATSRDLPIAGAYEQYF,-,TRBV15,TRBJ2-7,TRBD2
TGTGCCAGCAGTCCGGGACATGCCTCCTACGAGCAGTACTTC,CASSPGHASYEQYF,-,TRBV7-8,TRBJ2-7,-
TGTGCCAGCAGCCTCGAAGAGACCCAGTACTTC,CASSLEETQYF,-,TRBV9,TRBJ2-5,-
TGTGCCAGTAGTCTGAGGGGGCTCCCCTCCTACGAGCAGTACTTC,CASSLRGLPSYEQYF,-,TRBV19,TRBJ2-7,TRBD1
TGCGCCAGCAGTGCCAGGGGGGAGCAGTACTTC,CASSARGEQYF,-,TRBV4-1,TRBJ2-7,TRBD1
TGTGCCATCAGCCTGACAGGGGCCACCAATCAGCCCCAGCATTTT,CAISLTGATNQPQHF,-,TRBV10-3,TRBJ1-5,TRBD1
TGTGCCAGCAGCCAAGGAAGGGGAGGGGTCTCCTACAATGAGCAGTTCTTC,CASSQGRGGVSYNEQFF,-,TRBV4-2,TRBJ2-1,TRBD2
TGTGCCAGCAGGGGACAGGGGTCGGACGGGGAGCTGTTTTTT,CASRGQGSDGELFF,-,TRBV6-5,TRBJ2-2,TRBD1
TGTGCCAGCAGCGTTTTCGGGACTAGTAGGAATGAGCAGTTCTTC,CASSVFGTSRNEQFF,-,TRBV9,TRBJ2-1,TRBD2
TGTGCCAGTAGTATACAGCGGACTTCCTACGAGCAGTACTTC,CASSIQRTSYEQYF,-,TRBV19,TRBJ2-7,-
TGCGCCAGCAGCCGACAGAGGACAGGAAACAATGAGCAGTTCTTC,CASSRQRTGNNEQFF,-,TRBV4-1,TRBJ2-1,TRBD1
TGTGCCAGCAGCTTGGACAGGGGGCTCCATCTCGGCTCCTACGAGCAGTACTTC,CASSLDRGLHLGSYEQYF,-,TRBV5-6,TRBJ2-7,TRBD1
TGTGCCAGCAGTTACTCAGGACTAGCGGGCGGCGAGCAGTTCTTC,CASSYSGLAGGEQFF,-,TRBV6-5,TRBJ2-1,TRBD2
TGCGCCAGCAGCCCCTCCCGGACAGCGTCTTACGAGCAGTACTTC,CASSPSRTASYEQYF,-,TRBV5-1,TRBJ2-7,-
TGTGCCAGCAGCTTAATGACAGGGCCGAACACCGGGGAGCTGTTTTTT,CASSLMTGPNTGELFF,-,TRBV11-2,TRBJ2-2,TRBD1
TGTGCCAGCTCAACGAGTGGTTTAGACCAGTACTTC,CASSTSGLDQYF,-,TRBV18,TRBJ2-5,-
TGCGCCAGCAGCCAGGGACTAGCGGGAGGGCCAAGCACCGGGGAGCTGTTTTTT,CASSQGLAGGPSTGELFF,-,TRBV4-1,TRBJ2-2,TRBD2
TGTGCCAGCAGCAAAGGACTAGCGGAGAGACTAGCAGATACGCAGTATTTT,CASSKGLAERLADTQYF,-,TRBV21-1,TRBJ2-3,-
TGTGCCAGCAGCCCGGGGGTCGGGGCCAACGTCCTGACTTTC,CASSPGVGANVLTF,-,TRBV7-3,TRBJ2-6,-
TGTGCCAGCTCACCCGTACTTATGGGACAGAGCACCGGGGAGCTGTTTTTT,CASSPVLMGQSTGELFF,-,TRBV18,TRBJ2-2,TRBD1
TGCGCCAGCAGTGAACTAGCGGGGAACAATGAGCAGTTCTTC,CASSELAGNNEQFF,-,TRBV5-1,TRBJ2-1,TRBD2
TGTGCCAGCAGCTTAGGGACTAGCGGGAGGGATACGCAGTATTTT,CASSLGTSGRDTQYF,-,TRBV7-3,TRBJ2-3,TRBD2
TGTGCCAGCAGCACCAGCAGGGGGCTTAGGGGCACCGGGGAGCTGTTTTTT,CASSTSRGLRGTGELFF,-,TRBV5-4,TRBJ2-2,TRBD1
TGTGCCAGCGAGGGGGCAGCCACAGATACGCAGTATTTT,CASEGAATDTQYF,-,TRBV2,TRBJ2-3,TRBD1
TGTGCCAGCAGTGAAGGGGGTAGCGGGTATCCGAGGACCCAGTACTTC,CASSEGGSGYPRTQYF,-,TRBV25-1,TRBJ2-5,TRBD2
TGTGCCAGCAGTTCCGAGACATATGGCTACACCTTC,CASSSETYGYTF,-,TRBV28,TRBJ1-2,-
TGTGCCAGCAGTTTTGCCGGAGATAATGAAAAACTGTTTTTT,CASSFAGDNEKLFF,-,TRBV28,TRBJ1-4,-
TGTGCCAGCAGCCGTACAGGAGGAAACACCATATATTTT,CASSRTGGNTIYF,-,TRBV14,TRBJ1-3,-